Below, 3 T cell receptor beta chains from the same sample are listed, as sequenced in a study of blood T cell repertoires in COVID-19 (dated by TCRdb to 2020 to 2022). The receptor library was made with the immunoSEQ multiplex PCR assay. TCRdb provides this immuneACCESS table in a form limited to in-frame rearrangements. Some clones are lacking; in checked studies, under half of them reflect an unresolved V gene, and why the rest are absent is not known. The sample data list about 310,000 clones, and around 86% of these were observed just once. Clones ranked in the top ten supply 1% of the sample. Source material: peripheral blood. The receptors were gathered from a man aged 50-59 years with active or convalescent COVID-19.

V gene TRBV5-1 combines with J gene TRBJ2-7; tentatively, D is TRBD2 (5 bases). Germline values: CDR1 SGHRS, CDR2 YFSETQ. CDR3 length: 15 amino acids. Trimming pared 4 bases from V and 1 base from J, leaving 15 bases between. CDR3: CASSTTYGISYEQYF. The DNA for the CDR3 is TGCGCCAGCAGCACGACGTACGGGATATCCTACGAGCAGTACTTC.

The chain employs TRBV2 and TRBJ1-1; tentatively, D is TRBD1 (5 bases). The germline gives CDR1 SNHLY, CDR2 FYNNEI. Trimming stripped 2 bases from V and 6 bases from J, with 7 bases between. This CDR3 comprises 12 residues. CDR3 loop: CASSEQGAEAFF. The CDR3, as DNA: TGTGCCAGCAGTGAACAGGGCGCTGAAGCTTTCTTT.

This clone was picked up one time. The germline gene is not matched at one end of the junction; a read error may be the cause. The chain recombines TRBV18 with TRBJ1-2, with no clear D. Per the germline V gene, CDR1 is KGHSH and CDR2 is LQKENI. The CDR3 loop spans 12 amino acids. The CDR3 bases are TGTGCCAGCTCACCGGACGGGCAGACTACAATCTTC. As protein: CASSPDGQTTIF.